The 6 T cell receptor beta chains below were found in one sample sequenced in a study of blood T cells in healthy people across ages (dated by TCRdb to the mid-2010s). Receptor amplification or capture employed 5' RACE. TCRdb shows the sequencer as Illumina HiSeq 2500. A second PCR of about 7 to 12 cycles was run with a J-beta primer mix and a sample-barcoded 5' primer. Using fastp trimming at Q25 and MiXCR clonotype assembly, TCRdb reanalyzed the public sequencing data and kept in-frame beta chains. Each CDR3 protein appears once, grouped with its most common genes and DNA. In this sample the table shows 1.5 million to 2 million distinct CDR3 sequences, 28% of which occur a single time. The ten largest clones represent roughly 8% of the sample. Sequenced material: blood. All receptors come from a woman in her 30s in good health.

This clonotype was observed a few times. The chain is built from TRBV7-9 and TRBJ2-5, with 8 bases aligning to TRBD1. The CDR3 is 15 amino acids. Germline CDR1 is SEHNR and CDR2 is FQNEAQ (reference sequence). With 5 bases clipped from V and 0 bases from J, the junction kept 5 bases outside the gene matches. The CDR3 sequence: CASSGQGAYQETQYF. In DNA form, the CDR3 reads TGTGCCAGCAGCGGTCAGGGGGCGTACCAAGAGACCCAGTACTTC.

This chain connects TRBV20-1 to TRBJ2-5; D remains unclear. Trimming removed 5 bases at V and 2 bases at J, with 9 bases between. The length of the CDR3 is 12 residues. Germline values: CDR1 DFQATT, CDR2 SNEGSKA (reference sequence). This chain's CDR3 is CSAPGHQETQYF. The CDR3 DNA follows: TGCAGTGCTCCCGGCCATCAAGAGACCCAGTACTTC.

The chain combines TRBV29-1 with TRBJ1-2, with 8 bases fitting TRBD1. The CDR3 has 13 residues. Per the germline V gene, CDR1 is SQVTM and CDR2 is ANQGSEA. V dropped 7 bases and J dropped 4; count of bases not matched to a gene: 8. The CDR3 DNA sequence: TGCAGCGCCGAGACAGGGGCTGGCTATGGCTACACCTTC. It yields the protein CSAETGAGYGYTF.

This clonotype has at least ten counts. The CDR3 protein is CSARDRTAQETQYF. The CDR3 DNA is TGCAGTGCTCGGGACCGGACAGCTCAGGAGACCCAGTACTTC. J is TRBJ2-5 and V is TRBV20-1; D perhaps matches TRBD1 (6 bases). Germline V gene data show CDR1 as DFQATT and CDR2 as SNEGSKA (reference sequence). Trimming stripped 5 bases from V and 5 bases from J, with 18 bases between. The CDR3 length is 14 residues.

Comments on this clonotype: Germline and junction disagree at one end, which may indicate a read error. The rearrangement joins TRBV20-1 to TRBJ2-1; possibly TRBD2 for D (6 bases). CDR3 length equals 16 residues. Germline V gives CDR1 DFQATT, CDR2 SNEGSKA (reference sequence). CDR3 loop: CSARGEAGGPYDEQFF. In DNA form, the CDR3 reads TGCAGTGCTAGAGGGGAGGCAGGAGGTCCCTACGATGAGCAGTTCTTC.

This clonotype was seen a handful of times. The gene calls are TRBV10-2 and TRBJ2-1; the match to TRBD2 covers 7 bases. The CDR3 is made up of 8 amino acids. CDR1 is WSHSY and CDR2 is SAAADI in the germline V gene. The CDR3 DNA reads as TGCCGAGCGGGGGAGCAGTTCTTC. This codes for CRAGEQFF.